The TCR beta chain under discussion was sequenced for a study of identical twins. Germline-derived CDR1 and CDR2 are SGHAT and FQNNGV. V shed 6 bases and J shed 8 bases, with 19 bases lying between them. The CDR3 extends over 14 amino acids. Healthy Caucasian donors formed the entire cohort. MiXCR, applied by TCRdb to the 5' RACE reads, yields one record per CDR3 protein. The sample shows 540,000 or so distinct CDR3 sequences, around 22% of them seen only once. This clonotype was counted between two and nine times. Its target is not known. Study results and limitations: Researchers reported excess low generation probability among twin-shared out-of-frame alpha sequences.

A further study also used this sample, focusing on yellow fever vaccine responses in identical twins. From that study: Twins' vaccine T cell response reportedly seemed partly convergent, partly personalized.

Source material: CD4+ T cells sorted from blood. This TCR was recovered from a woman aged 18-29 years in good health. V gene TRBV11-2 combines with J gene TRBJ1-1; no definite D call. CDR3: CASSRIPEGTEAFF. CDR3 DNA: TGTGCCAGCAGTCGGATACCCGAGGGCACCGAAGCTTTCTTT.